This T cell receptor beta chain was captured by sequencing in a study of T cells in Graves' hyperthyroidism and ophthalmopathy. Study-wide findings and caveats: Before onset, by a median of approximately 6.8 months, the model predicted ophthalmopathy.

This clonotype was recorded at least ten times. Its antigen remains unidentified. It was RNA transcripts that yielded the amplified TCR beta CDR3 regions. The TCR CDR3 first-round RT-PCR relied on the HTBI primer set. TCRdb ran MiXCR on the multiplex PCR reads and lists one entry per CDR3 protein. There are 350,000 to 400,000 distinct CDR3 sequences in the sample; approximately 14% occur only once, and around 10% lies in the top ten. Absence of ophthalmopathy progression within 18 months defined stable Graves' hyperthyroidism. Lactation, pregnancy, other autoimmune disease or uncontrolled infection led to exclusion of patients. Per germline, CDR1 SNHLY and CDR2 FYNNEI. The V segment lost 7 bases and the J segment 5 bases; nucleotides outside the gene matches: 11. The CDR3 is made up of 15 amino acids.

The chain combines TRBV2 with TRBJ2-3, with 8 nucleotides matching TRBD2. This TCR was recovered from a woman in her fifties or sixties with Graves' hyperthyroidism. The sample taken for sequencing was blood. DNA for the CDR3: TGTGCCAGCACGGAGATGGCTAGCGGGCTAGATACGCAGTATTTT. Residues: CASTEMASGLDTQYF.